The 24 T cell receptor beta chains presented below share a single source sample, sequenced in a study of cytomegalovirus exposure and HLA in healthy donors. Produced via immunoSEQ multiplex PCR; TCRdb's table is partial and in-frame only. The data hold over 150,000 clones, with 86% observed a single time. The sequenced material came from PBMCs. Source of these receptors: a human donor in good health.

V gene TRBV5-4 combines with J gene TRBJ2-5; D is perhaps TRBD2 (6 bases). Trimming left V 2 bases short and J 4 bases short, with 15 bases between. The germline V gene encodes CDR1 SGHNT and CDR2 YYREEE (reference sequence). The CDR3 has 15 residues. The CDR3 loop reads CASSFKMGGGETQYF. The DNA for the CDR3 is TGTGCCAGCAGCTTTAAGATGGGGGGAGGAGAGACCCAGTACTTC.

V and J are TRBV28 and TRBJ2-5; 10 nucleotides line up with TRBD2. Trimming at V came to 2 bases and at J to 3 bases, leaving 3 bases not matched to a gene. Germline values: CDR1 MDHEN, CDR2 SYDVKM. The CDR3 sequence is 15 residues long. CDR3 bases: TGTGCCAGCAGTTTACCCGGACTAGCGGAAGAGACCCAGTACTTC. It encodes CASSLPGLAEETQYF.

The rearrangement uses TRBV4-3 and TRBJ1-4; TRBD1 matches 7 bases. Unmatched junction bases numbered 10, after V lost 1 base and J lost 8 bases. The germline gives CDR1 LGHNA, CDR2 YSLEER. The CDR3 covers 16 residues. The CDR3 loop reads CASSQGKTGLGEKLFF. The CDR3 DNA is TGCGCCAGCAGCCAAGGCAAGACAGGGCTGGGCGAAAAACTGTTTTTT.

This chain connects TRBV4-1 to TRBJ1-5; 7 bases are shared with TRBD1. The length of the CDR3 is 13 residues. V lost 3 bases, J lost 7 bases, and 3 bases stayed unmatched. Germline V gene sequence: CDR1 MGHRA, CDR2 YSYEKL. CDR3 loop: CASSHDREQPQHF. DNA for the CDR3: TGCGCCAGCAGCCATGACAGGGAGCAGCCCCAGCATTTT.

The chain is built from TRBV5-1 and TRBJ2-7, with D unresolved. CDR1 and CDR2 (germline): SGHRS, YFSETQ. The germline V and J ends were trimmed by 2 bases and 2 bases, with 14 bases remaining between them. The CDR3 is 15 residues long. This chain's CDR3 is CASSFLPGPTYEQYF. The CDR3 DNA reads as TGCGCCAGCAGCTTCCTCCCAGGCCCTACCTACGAGCAGTACTTC.

The rearrangement uses TRBV6-1 and TRBJ2-5; 9 nucleotides match TRBD1. This CDR3 is built from 16 residues. Germline CDR1 reads MNHNS; CDR2 reads SASEGT. V shed 2 bases and J 1 base; nucleotides not matched to a gene: 5. Here the CDR3 reads CASSEQGTGIQETQYF. CDR3 nucleotides: TGTGCCAGCAGTGAACAGGGGACAGGGATCCAAGAGACCCAGTACTTC.

This chain links TRBV30 with TRBJ1-5, with 10 bases that match TRBD1. The CDR3 has 17 residues. The junction had 10 bases not matched to a gene; V was cut back by 3 bases and J by 2 bases. CDR1 is GTSNPN, CDR2 SVGIG, per germline (reference sequence). The CDR3 loop reads CAWRSGTGALGNQPQHF. The CDR3 DNA reads TGTGCCTGGAGGAGCGGGACAGGGGCTCTGGGCAATCAGCCCCAGCATTTT.

A remark on this clone: In the same sample, other DNA sequences code for this CDR3. The V gene is TRBV2, the J gene TRBJ2-3; no clear D. Germline V gene data show CDR1 as SNHLY and CDR2 as FYNNEI. V was trimmed by 4 bases and J by 4 bases, leaving 3 bases between them. This CDR3 comprises 11 residues. CDR3 in amino acids: CASSAADTQYF. The DNA of the CDR3 is TGTGCCAGCAGTGCCGCAGATACGCAGTATTTT.

The V and J genes are TRBV9 and TRBJ2-1; 7 positions match TRBD2. The germline V gene has CDR1 SGDLS and CDR2 YYNGEE. This CDR3 has 15 residues. With V trimmed by 3 bases and J by 6 bases, 9 bases remained unmatched. The CDR3 region is CASSEGGTTANEQFF. CDR3 nucleotides: TGTGCCAGCAGCGAGGGTGGGACTACGGCCAATGAGCAGTTCTTC.

This clone has just one count. The chain couples TRBV5-5 to TRBJ2-7; a possible D gene is TRBD1 (5 bases). Trimming removed 4 bases from V and 0 bases from J, with 11 bases in between. Germline V gives CDR1 SGHKS, CDR2 YYEKEE (reference sequence). This CDR3 has 14 amino acids. CDR3 in amino acids: CASSETGTSYEQYF. CDR3 sequence (DNA): TGTGCCAGCAGCGAAACAGGTACCTCCTACGAGCAGTACTTC.

A remark on this clone: One junction end disagrees with the germline gene, perhaps due to a read error. The chain is built from TRBV5-1 and TRBJ1-2; a possible D gene is TRBD1 (6 bases). In germline, CDR1 is SGHRS, CDR2 YFSETQ. The CDR3 is 14 amino acids. The CDR3 DNA follows: TGCGCCAGCAGGTTGGACAGTCCCAACTATGGCTACACCTTC. Residues: CASRLDSPNYGYTF.

The V and J genes are TRBV5-1 and TRBJ2-3; 8 positions agree with TRBD2. Germline V gene sequence: CDR1 SGHRS, CDR2 YFSETQ. This CDR3 is 14 amino acids long. V lost 6 bases, J lost 0 bases, and 3 bases stayed unmatched. In DNA, the CDR3 is TGCGCCAGCAACGAGCGGGGGAGCACAGATACGCAGTATTTT. Protein sequence: CASNERGSTDTQYF. Full variable domain (rest looked up from reference TRBV5-1 and TRBJ2-3): KAGVTQTPRYLIKTRGQQVTLSCSPISGHRSVSWYQQTPGQGLQFLFEYFSETQRNKGNFPGRFSGRQFSNSRSEMNVSTLELGDSALYLCASNERGSTDTQYFGPGTRLTVL.

The chain is built from TRBV20-1 and TRBJ2-5, with D unclear. The CDR3 loop spans 11 amino acids. With 3 bases removed from V and 7 bases from J, the gap between germline ends came to 9 bases. Germline CDR1 reads DFQATT; CDR2 reads SNEGSKA (reference sequence). CDR3 sequence: CSASRGGTQYF. The DNA of the CDR3 is TGCAGTGCTAGTCGAGGTGGGACCCAGTACTTC.

This rearrangement joins TRBV18 to TRBJ1-5; 10 nucleotides line up with TRBD1. Germline values: CDR1 KGHSH, CDR2 LQKENI. The CDR3 covers 19 residues. V dropped 4 bases and J dropped 0; count of bases not matched to a gene: 12. The CDR3 is CASSHNPGQGKISNQPQHF. CDR3 nucleotide sequence: TGTGCCAGCTCACACAATCCGGGACAGGGGAAGATTAGCAATCAGCCCCAGCATTTT. The full variable domain, with the rest looked up from reference TRBV18 and TRBJ1-5, is NAGVMQNPRHLVRRRGQEARLRCSPMKGHSHVYWYRQLPEEGLKFMVYLQKENIIDESGMPKERFSAEFPKEGPSILRIQQVVRGDSAAYFCASSHNPGQGKISNQPQHFGDGTRLSIL.

The chain carries TRBV15 and TRBJ1-1; D is possibly TRBD1 (6 bases). The CDR3 covers 15 residues. Germline V lookup: CDR1 LNHNV, CDR2 YYDKDF (reference sequence). The V end lost 1 base, the J end lost 2 bases, and 11 bases lay between the germline ends. CDR3 DNA: TGTGCCACCAGCAGAGCGAGGACAGTCAACACTGAAGCTTTCTTT. This encodes CATSRARTVNTEAFF.

V is TRBV2 and J is TRBJ2-3; 8 nucleotides align to TRBD2. The CDR3 loop spans 16 amino acids. Germline V gives CDR1 SNHLY, CDR2 FYNNEI. Trimming cost V 5 bases and J 4 bases; bases outside gene matches: 11. The CDR3 here is CASSPMAGLASDTQYF. CDR3 DNA sequence: TGTGCCAGCAGTCCCATGGCTGGACTAGCCTCAGATACGCAGTATTTT.

The chain recombines TRBV7-9 with TRBJ2-2; D remains ambiguous. Trimming removed 4 bases from V and 3 bases from J, with 9 bases in between. This CDR3 has 14 residues. Germline assignment: CDR1 SEHNR and CDR2 FQNEAQ (reference sequence). CDR3 bases: TGTGCCAGCAGCTCCCGGGTCCACACCGGGGAGCTGTTTTTT. Its translation is CASSSRVHTGELFF.

V is TRBV4-3 and J is TRBJ1-1; 7 nucleotides line up with TRBD1. Germline CDR1 is LGHNA and CDR2 is YSLEER. The CDR3 spans 15 residues. With 5 bases clipped from V and 1 base from J, the junction kept 7 bases outside the gene matches. CDR3 DNA: TGCGCCAGCAGCATCCGAGGACAGGCGAACACTGAAGCTTTCTTT. It yields the protein CASSIRGQANTEAFF.

The rearrangement links TRBV5-4 to TRBJ1-1, with 10 bases aligning to TRBD1. The V and J ends lost 5 bases and 5 bases, in that order; junction bases with no gene match: 15. Germline CDR1 and CDR2: SGHNT and YYREEE (reference sequence). This CDR3 is built from 17 residues. Here the CDR3 DNA reads TGTGCCAGCAGGACCGACAGGGGGCGTATTGGGGGAACTGAAGCTTTCTTT. Protein product: CASRTDRGRIGGTEAFF.

This chain links TRBV5-1 with TRBJ2-3, with TRBD1 identical over 8 bases. V lost 4 bases and J lost 3; bases outside the gene matches: 10. CDR1 is SGHRS and CDR2 is YFSETQ in the germline V gene. The CDR3 loop spans 16 amino acids. The CDR3, as DNA: TGCGCCAGCAGCCCCCAGACAGGGGCTTTAACAGATACGCAGTATTTT. Translating gives CASSPQTGALTDTQYF.

The chain links TRBV7-9 to TRBJ1-1; 8 nucleotides align to TRBD1. The germline CDR1 and CDR2 sequences are SEHNR and FQNEAQ (reference sequence). Trimming removed 0 bases from V and 11 bases from J; junction bases left unmatched: 2. The length of the CDR3 is 12 residues. Written as DNA, the CDR3 is TGTGCCAGCAGCTTAGCGGACAGGGTGGCTTTCTTT. Translating it yields CASSLADRVAFF.

The rearrangement links TRBV7-9 to TRBJ2-3, with D possibly matching TRBD2 (6 bases). This CDR3 is built from 14 residues. The germline V gene encodes CDR1 SEHNR and CDR2 FQNEAQ (reference sequence). Trimming cost V 4 bases and J 4 bases, with 12 bases left between them. The CDR3 region is CASSSTGASDTQYF. In DNA form, the CDR3 reads TGTGCCAGCAGCTCTACGGGAGCCTCAGATACGCAGTATTTT. Complete variable domain (other parts from reference TRBV7-9 and TRBJ2-3): DTGVSQNPRHKITKRGQNVTFRCDPISEHNRLYWYRQTLGQGPEFLTYFQNEAQLEKSRLLSDRFSAERPKGSFSTLEIQRTEQGDSAMYLCASSSTGASDTQYFGPGTRLTVL.

This chain joins TRBV27 and TRBJ2-7; D is possibly TRBD1 (6 bases). The germline CDR1 and CDR2 sequences are MNHEY and SMNVEV (reference sequence). The CDR3 consists of 13 residues. The V gene lost 5 bases and the J gene lost 5 bases, with 13 bases spanning the gap. CDR3 sequence: CASSLDRSDEQYF. Written as DNA, the CDR3 is TGTGCCAGCAGTCTGGACAGAAGCGACGAGCAGTACTTC.

This CDR3 reads CASSPPGANTEAFF. CDR3 sequence (DNA): TGTGCCAGCTCACCACCAGGGGCGAACACTGAAGCTTTCTTT. The chain joins TRBV18 to TRBJ1-1; D is possibly TRBD1 (5 bases). This CDR3 spans 14 amino acids. Germline lookup yields CDR1 KGHSH and CDR2 LQKENI. V dropped 0 bases and J dropped 1 base, with 6 bases sitting between them.